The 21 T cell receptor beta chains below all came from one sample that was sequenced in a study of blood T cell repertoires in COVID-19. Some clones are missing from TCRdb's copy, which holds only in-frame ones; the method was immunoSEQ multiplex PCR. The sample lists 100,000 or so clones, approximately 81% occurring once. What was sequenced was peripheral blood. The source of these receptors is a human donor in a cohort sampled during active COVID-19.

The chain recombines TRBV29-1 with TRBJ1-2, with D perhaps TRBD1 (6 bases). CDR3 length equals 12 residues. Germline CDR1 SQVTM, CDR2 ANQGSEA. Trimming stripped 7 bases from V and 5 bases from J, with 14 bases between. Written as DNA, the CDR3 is TGCAGCGCCCATAGTGGGACATATGGCTACACCTTC. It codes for CSAHSGTYGYTF.

CDR3 sequence (DNA): TGTGCCAGCAGTCCCTCACGCGGGCGGACTGAAGCTTTCTTT. It codes for CASSPSRGRTEAFF. The V and J genes are TRBV27 and TRBJ1-1; unclear D gene. The V end was cut by 5 bases, the J end by 5 bases, with 15 bases between. This CDR3 spans 14 amino acids. The germline V gene has CDR1 MNHEY and CDR2 SMNVEV (reference sequence).

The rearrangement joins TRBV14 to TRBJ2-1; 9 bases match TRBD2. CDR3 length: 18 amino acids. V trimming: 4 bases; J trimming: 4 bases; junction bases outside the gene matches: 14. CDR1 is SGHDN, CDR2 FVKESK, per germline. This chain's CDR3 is CASSRDFGAGGEYNEQFF. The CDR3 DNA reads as TGTGCCAGCAGCCGGGACTTTGGGGCGGGAGGGGAATACAATGAGCAGTTCTTC.

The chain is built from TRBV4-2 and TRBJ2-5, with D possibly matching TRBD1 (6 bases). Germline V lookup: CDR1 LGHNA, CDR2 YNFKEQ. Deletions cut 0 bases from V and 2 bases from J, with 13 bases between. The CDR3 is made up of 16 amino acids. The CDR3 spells CASSQDIGRGQETQYF. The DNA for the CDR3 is TGTGCCAGCAGCCAAGATATTGGCAGGGGACAAGAGACCCAGTACTTC.

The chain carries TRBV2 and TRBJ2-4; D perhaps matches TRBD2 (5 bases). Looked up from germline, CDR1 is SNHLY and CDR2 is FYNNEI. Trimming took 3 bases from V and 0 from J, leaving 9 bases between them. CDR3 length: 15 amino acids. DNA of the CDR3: TGTGCCAGCAGTGACAGAGGGCTAGCCAAAAACATTCAGTACTTC. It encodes CASSDRGLAKNIQYF.

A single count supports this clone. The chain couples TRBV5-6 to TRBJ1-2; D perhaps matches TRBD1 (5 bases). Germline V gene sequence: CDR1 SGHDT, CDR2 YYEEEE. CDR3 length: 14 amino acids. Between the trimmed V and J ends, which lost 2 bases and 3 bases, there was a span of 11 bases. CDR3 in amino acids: CASSFQGTDYGYTF. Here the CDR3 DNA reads TGTGCCAGCAGCTTTCAGGGAACGGACTATGGCTACACCTTC.

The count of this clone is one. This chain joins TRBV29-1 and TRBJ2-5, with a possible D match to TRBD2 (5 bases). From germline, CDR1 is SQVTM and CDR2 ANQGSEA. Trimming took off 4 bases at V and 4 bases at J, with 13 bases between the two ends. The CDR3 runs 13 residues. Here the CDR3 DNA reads TGCAGCGTTGGTGGCGGAGGAGGAGAGACCCAGTACTTC. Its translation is CSVGGGGGETQYF.

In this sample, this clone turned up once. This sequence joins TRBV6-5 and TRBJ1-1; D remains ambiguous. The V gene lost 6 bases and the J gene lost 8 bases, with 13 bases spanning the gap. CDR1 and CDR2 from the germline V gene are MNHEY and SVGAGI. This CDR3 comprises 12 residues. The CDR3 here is CASSPSSREAFF. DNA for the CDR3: TGTGCCAGCAGCCCCTCCAGCAGGGAAGCTTTCTTT.

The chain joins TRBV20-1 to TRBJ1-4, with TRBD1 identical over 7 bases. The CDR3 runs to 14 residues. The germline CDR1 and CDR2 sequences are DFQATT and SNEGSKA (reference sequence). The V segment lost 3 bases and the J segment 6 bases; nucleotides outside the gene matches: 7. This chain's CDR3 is CSASSGTVHEKLFF. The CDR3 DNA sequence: TGCAGTGCTAGTTCCGGGACAGTCCATGAAAAACTGTTTTTT.

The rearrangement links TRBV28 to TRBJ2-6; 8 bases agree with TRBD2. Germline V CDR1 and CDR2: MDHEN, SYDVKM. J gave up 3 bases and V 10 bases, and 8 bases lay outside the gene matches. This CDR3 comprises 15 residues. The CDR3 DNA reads TGTGCCACCTTATCGGGGGGGAGTGGGGCCAACGTCCTGACTTTC. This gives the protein CATLSGGSGANVLTF. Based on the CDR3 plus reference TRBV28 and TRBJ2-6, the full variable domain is DVKVTQSSRYLVKRTGEKVFLECVQDMDHENMFWYRQDPGLGLRLIYFSYDVKMKEKGDIPEGYSVSREKKERFSLILESASTNQTSMYLCATLSGGSGANVLTFGAGSRLTVL.

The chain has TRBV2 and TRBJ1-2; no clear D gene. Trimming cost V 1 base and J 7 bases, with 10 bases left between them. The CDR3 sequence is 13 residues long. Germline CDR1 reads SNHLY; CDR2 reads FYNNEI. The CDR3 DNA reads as TGTGCCAGCAGTGAAGAGGTGACGGGTGGCTACACCTTC. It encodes CASSEEVTGGYTF. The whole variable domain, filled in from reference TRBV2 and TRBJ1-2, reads EPEVTQTPSHQVTQMGQEVILRCVPISNHLYFYWYRQILGQKVEFLVSFYNNEISEKSEIFDDQFSVERPDGSNFTLKIRSTKLEDSAMYFCASSEEVTGGYTFGSGTRLTVV.

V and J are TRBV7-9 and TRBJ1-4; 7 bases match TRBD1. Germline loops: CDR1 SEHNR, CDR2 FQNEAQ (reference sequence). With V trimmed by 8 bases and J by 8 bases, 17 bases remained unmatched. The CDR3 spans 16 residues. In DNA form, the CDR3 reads TGTGCCAGCGCGTCAGGGGGGCAGGGGCGAGGAGAAAAACTGTTTTTT. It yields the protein CASASGGQGRGEKLFF.

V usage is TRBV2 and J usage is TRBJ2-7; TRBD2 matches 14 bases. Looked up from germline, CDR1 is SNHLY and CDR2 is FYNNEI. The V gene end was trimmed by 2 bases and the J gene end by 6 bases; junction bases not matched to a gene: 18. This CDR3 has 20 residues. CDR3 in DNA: TGTGCCAGCAGTGAAAGTCGCCCCCGAGGGACTAGCGGGAGTCTCCCCGAGCAGTACTTC. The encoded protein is CASSESRPRGTSGSLPEQYF.

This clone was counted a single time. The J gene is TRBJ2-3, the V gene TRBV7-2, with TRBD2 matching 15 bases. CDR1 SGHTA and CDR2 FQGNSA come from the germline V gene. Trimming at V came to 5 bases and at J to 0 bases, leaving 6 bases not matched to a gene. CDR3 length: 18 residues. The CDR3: CASSPGLAGGVSTDTQYF. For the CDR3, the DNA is TGTGCCAGCAGCCCGGGACTAGCGGGGGGCGTGAGCACAGATACGCAGTATTTT. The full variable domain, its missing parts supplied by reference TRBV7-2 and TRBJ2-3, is GAGVSQSPSNKVTEKGKDVELRCDPISGHTALYWYRQSLGQGLEFLIYFQGNSAPDKSGLPSDRFSAERTGGSVSTLTIQRTQQEDSAVYLCASSPGLAGGVSTDTQYFGPGTRLTVL.

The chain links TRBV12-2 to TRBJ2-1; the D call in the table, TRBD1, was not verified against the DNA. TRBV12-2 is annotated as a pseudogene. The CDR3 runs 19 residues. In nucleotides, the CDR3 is TGTGCAAGTCGCCGAAGAGGCCAGGACCCGGGACAGGGAAATGATGAGCAGTTCTTC. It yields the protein CASRRRGQDPGQGNDEQFF.

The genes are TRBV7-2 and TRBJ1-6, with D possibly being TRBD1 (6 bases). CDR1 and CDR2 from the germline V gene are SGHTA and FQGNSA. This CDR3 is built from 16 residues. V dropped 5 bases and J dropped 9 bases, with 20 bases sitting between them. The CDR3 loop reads CASSLRSGGISSPLHF. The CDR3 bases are TGTGCCAGCAGCCTAAGGTCGGGGGGCATAAGTTCACCCCTCCACTTT.

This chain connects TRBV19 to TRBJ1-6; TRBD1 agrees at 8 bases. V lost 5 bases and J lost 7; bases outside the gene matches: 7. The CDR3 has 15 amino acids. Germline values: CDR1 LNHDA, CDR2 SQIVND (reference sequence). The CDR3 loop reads CASSLQDRDNSPLHF. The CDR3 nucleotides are TGTGCCAGTAGTCTGCAGGACAGGGACAATTCACCCCTCCACTTT.

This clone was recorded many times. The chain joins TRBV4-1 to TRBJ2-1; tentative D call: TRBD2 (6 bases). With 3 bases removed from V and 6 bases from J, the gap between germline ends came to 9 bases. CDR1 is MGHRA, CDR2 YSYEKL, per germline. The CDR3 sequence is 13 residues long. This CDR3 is CASSQGGTNEQFF. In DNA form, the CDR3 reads TGCGCCAGCAGCCAGGGCGGGACCAATGAGCAGTTCTTC.

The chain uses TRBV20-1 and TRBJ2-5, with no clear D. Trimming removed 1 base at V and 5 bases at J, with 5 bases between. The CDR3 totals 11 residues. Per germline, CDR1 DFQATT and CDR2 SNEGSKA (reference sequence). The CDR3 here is CSARARETQYF. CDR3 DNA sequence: TGCAGTGCTAGAGCTCGGGAGACCCAGTACTTC.

CDR3 bases: TGCGCCAGCAGCTTGTACGACAGCTATGGCTACACCTTC. Its translation: CASSLYDSYGYTF. The chain carries TRBV5-1 and TRBJ1-2; weak D call: TRBD1 (5 bases). CDR3 length equals 13 residues. The germline V gene encodes CDR1 SGHRS and CDR2 YFSETQ. Trimming left V 1 base short and J 4 bases short, with 8 bases between. The full variable domain, with the rest looked up from reference TRBV5-1 and TRBJ1-2, is KAGVTQTPRYLIKTRGQQVTLSCSPISGHRSVSWYQQTPGQGLQFLFEYFSETQRNKGNFPGRFSGRQFSNSRSEMNVSTLELGDSALYLCASSLYDSYGYTFGSGTRLTVV.

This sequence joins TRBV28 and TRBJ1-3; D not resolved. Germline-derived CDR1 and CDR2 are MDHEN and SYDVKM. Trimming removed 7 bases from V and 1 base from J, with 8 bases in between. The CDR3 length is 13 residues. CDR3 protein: CASMRGSGNTIYF. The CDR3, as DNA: TGTGCCAGCATGCGAGGGTCTGGAAACACCATATATTTT.